Listed here is a single T cell receptor beta chain. Adult donors, all healthy and HIV-negative, had no recent acute infections or vaccinations. This record comes from a study of shared clonotypes between healthy human individuals. Sequencing was performed with immunoSEQ multiplex PCR; in TCRdb, only in-frame clones are kept and a portion is missing. The repertoire has more than 1,200,000 clones, approximately 98.5% of them found once; the top ten carry about 0.34%. V was trimmed by 4 bases and J by 5 bases, leaving 9 bases between them. Germline loops: CDR1 SGHTS, CDR2 YDEGEE. CDR3 length: 12 residues.

The sequence was collected from a young man in good health. Sample: naive CD4+ T cells sorted from blood. Subset given: CD45RA+ positively selected. V and J are TRBV5-8 and TRBJ2-5; the D is unclear. The CDR3 bases are TGTGCCAGCAGCCGGACCCCTGAGACCCAGTACTTC. Its translation is CASSRTPETQYF.